The entry below gives a single TCR beta chain sequence along with its context. Its antigen has not been determined. No base-level quality is on record; no much larger clone is a single base apart. The data are from a study of shared clonotypes between healthy human individuals (dated by TCRdb to 2020 to 2021). Concerning the study at large: Two women and a few men aged 18 to 49 years were included in the cohort. For each donor, CD4 naive and CD4 memory were each given three plates, CD8 naive was given two plates, and CD8 memory was given one plate. The study deeply sequenced blood TCR repertoires of about 5 healthy adults to estimate repertoire size and the extent of clonotype sharing between individuals. To increase sequencing depth and limit assay-specific biases, different laboratories used diverse techniques to prepare libraries and sequence TCR repertoires. Per donor, leukapheresis produced somewhere between about 0.94 and 9 billion PBMCs. General findings and caveats noted by the study authors: The genetic and exposure-history diversity represented was limited by the small number of donors. Pairwise subsampling indicated that sequencing depth was expected to affect the degree of clonotype sharing among donors. Across four donors, roughly 5.4% of naive CD4, around 3.3% of naive CD8, 2.3% of memory CD4, and about 0.4% of memory CD8 clonotypes were shared. Larger estimated clonotype richness was generally found for naive subsets than for memory subsets. Sampling was restricted to blood, and TCR repertoires in tissue are likely to differ from TCR repertoires in blood. Rarefaction of sorted-subset datasets indicated incomplete sequencing despite the large sequencing depth. Higher generation probabilities were observed for clonotypes shared by all four sorted-subset donors than for non-shared clonotypes.

Using the deep immunoSEQ assay, multiplex PCR amplified TCR CDR3 regions from genomic DNA. Genomic DNA extracted from each cell subset was distributed evenly over all wells of several immunoSEQ 96-well plates, and each plate served as one replicate. For sorted subsets, about 200 ng genomic DNA, equal to about 30,000 T cell genomes, was loaded into each replicate PCR. Purified libraries were measured with a Qubit 3.0 fluorometer, size-checked on a Bioanalyzer 2100, and measured again with the KAPA Library Quantification kit. A separate single-read 150-cycle Illumina NextSeq 550 flow cell was used to sequence each immunoSEQ 96-well plate. On the study's bioinformatics: Because the immunoSEQ output held only junctional sequences and lacked quality scores, the filtering could not match the filtering applied to full-length reads. To assign V/J genes and CDR3, sequences were annotated against IMGT germline references using PyIR, a Python wrapper for IgBLAST v1.9. Reads with weak V/J assignments (E-value above 1e-6), missing CDR3, stop codons, out-of-frame junctions, or ambiguous translated residues were removed. V3J clonotypes were defined as sequences sharing the same inferred V gene, J gene, and CDR3 amino acid sequence. To compute the percentage overlap between repertoires, the number of shared unique clonotypes was divided by the size of the smaller repertoire. Three approaches were used to assess repertoire richness: RTK rarefaction, the Chao1 estimator, and Recon v2.1 estimates of unobserved clonotypes. For all TCRbeta clonotypes obtained by the gDNA method from four donors, generation probabilities were computed with OLGA. This immuneACCESS table, as held by TCRdb, lists in-frame sequences with V and J called but not all clones. Of the missing ones, under half trace to an unresolved V gene in checked studies; the others have no known cause. V, J and clone size are those of that table, while D and trimming were read from the DNA. The sample table shows about 1.1 million clones, and around three quarters are seen once. The ten largest make up almost 0.9% of the sample.

V is pruned by 0 bases and J by 8 bases, leaving 14 bases of the junction without a gene match. Including the terminal cysteine and phenylalanine, the CDR3 comprises 18 residues. Only the CDR3 DNA stays, 54 bases, in frame from base 1. CDR1 and CDR2 are drawn from the germline V gene: LGHNA, YSLEER. Healthy HIV-negative adults with no recently reported acute infections or vaccinations were included as donors. Only Caucasian adults living in Nashville, Tennessee, USA were represented among the donors. CD4+ T cells were enriched by magnetic negative selection, after which naive cells were positively selected on CD45RA and the negative fraction was taken as the memory subset. Blood was obtained by leukapheresis, after which PBMCs were separated by Ficoll-Histopaque density gradient centrifugation and cryopreserved in liquid nitrogen vapor phase. Purity and quantity of every magnetically sorted T cell population were checked by analytical flow cytometry. Genomic DNA was isolated from each sorted fraction and quantified by UV absorbance on a Nanodrop 2000c.

The sequence joins TRBV4-3 to TRBJ2-3; 10 bases in the junction line up with TRBD2. The sample consisted of memory CD4+ T cells from PBMCs. The cell subset or site label of this sample denotes: CD45RA-negative fraction. This TCR came from a man aged 18-30 years in good health. Some clones in this sample may be carry-over from other donors' samples. The CDR3 has the sequence CASSQELAGVGFYVTQYF. The nucleotide sequence reads TGCGCCAGCAGCCAAGAGCTAGCGGGAGTAGGATTTTACGTTACGCAGTATTTT.